The sequence of this TCR beta chain was determined in a study of shared clonotypes between healthy human individuals. The germline gives CDR1 MNHEY, CDR2 SMNVEV (reference sequence). V was clipped by 6 bases and J by 4 bases; unmatched bases: 6. The CDR3 consists of 14 residues. The table came from immunoSEQ multiplex PCR; TCRdb's copy has only in-frame clones and leaves some out. The sample contains around 1.6 million clones, around 98% of which appear only once. The rearrangement links TRBV27 to TRBJ1-1; TRBD1 aligns across 9 bases. The sequence derives from a man aged 25-45 years in good health. The source material was naive CD4+ T cells sorted from blood. As to subset: CD45RA+ positively selected. CDR3 in amino acids: CASSTGGAGTEAFF. The CDR3 nucleotides are TGTGCCAGCAGCACAGGGGGCGCGGGCACTGAAGCTTTCTTT.